This TCR beta chain comes out of a study of T-cell reconstitution after alpha-beta-depleted transplantation in children. The study's findings and limits: Day-60 TCRbeta diversity that was high in some patients was derived from surviving recipient T cells and thymic progenitors. After transplant, at about two months, alpha-beta T cells were reportedly derived from several hundred expanded graft clones. From newly produced T cells came most of the T-cell counts and diversity one year after transplant.

About this clonotype: Antigen specificity is unknown.

Between the trimmed V and J ends, which lost 5 bases and 14 bases, there was a span of 22 bases. The germline gives CDR1 MGHDK, CDR2 SYGVNS. CDR3 length: 15 residues. This sample's TCRbeta library carried unique molecular identifier barcodes. TCRdb reprocessed the PCR reads via MiXCR and lists one record per CDR3 protein. This repertoire shows about a million distinct CDR3 sequences, roughly 31% found once; its top ten account for roughly 28%. Sequenced material: PBMCs, mostly from graft donor cells, taken 360 days after TCRalphabeta/CD19-depleted stem cell transplant. The chain joins TRBV25-1 to TRBJ1-6, with D possibly being TRBD1 (6 bases). This clonotype was sampled from a boy in the first two years of life who had a stem cell transplant for SCID, so the T cells may come from the graft donor. CDR3 sequence reads: CASSLQDSSVTALHF. The CDR3 DNA follows: TGTGCCAGCAGTCTTCAGGACAGTTCGGTGACGGCCCTCCACTTT. The variable domain in full, completed from reference TRBV25-1 and TRBJ1-6, reads EADIYQTPRYLVIGTGKKITLECSQTMGHDKMYWYQQDPGMELHLIHYSYGVNSTEKGDLSSESTVSRIRTEHFPLTLESARPSHTSQYLCASSLQDSSVTALHFGNGTRLTVT.